This is a list of T cell receptor beta chains from one sample in a study of cytotoxic CD8 clonotypes in ibrutinib-treated CLL. The table came from immunoSEQ multiplex PCR; TCRdb's copy has only in-frame clones and leaves some out. The sample lists over 150,000 clones, roughly 86% occurring once. The starting material was PBMCs, obtained after 12 months of ibrutinib treatment. These receptors were collected from a human donor with chronic lymphocytic leukemia. The CDR3 runs from the conserved cysteine through the conserved F or W. D genes are given only for firm matches. Size tells how often a clone was seen (once, few, many) or the class of an expanded clone, and some rows leave it out.

>TRBJ1-6|NA|few|TRBV6-5
CASRRGQGEHF
TGTGCCAGCAGAAGGGGACAAGGGGAACACTTT
>TRBJ2-7|NA|NA|TRBV10-3
CAISARALRGEQYF
TGTGCCATCAGTGCCAGGGCCCTACGGGGAGAGCAGTACTTC
>TRBJ1-5|NA|NA|TRBV2
CASSERTGVGSGQPQHF
TGTGCCAGCAGTGAAAGGACGGGGGTTGGCTCAGGACAGCCCCAGCATTTT
>TRBJ1-2|NA|NA|TRBV4-1
CASSQGLTANYGYTF
TGCGCCAGCAGCCAAGGATTGACAGCTAACTATGGCTACACCTTC
>TRBJ2-7|NA|NA|TRBV18
CASSPQQGGYEQYF
TGTGCCAGCTCACCACAACAGGGCGGCTACGAGCAGTACTTC
>TRBJ2-1|NA|NA|TRBV5-1
CASRGPPHNEQFF
TGCGCCAGCAGGGGCCCGCCCCACAATGAGCAGTTCTTC
>TRBJ1-2|NA|NA|TRBV29-1
CSVEDVRWGLGYTF
TGCAGCGTTGAAGATGTACGTTGGGGGTTGGGCTACACCTTC
>TRBJ2-7|NA|NA|TRBV6-5
CASSYPAGGAYEQYF
TGTGCCAGCAGTTACCCAGCAGGAGGAGCATACGAGCAGTACTTC
>TRBJ2-5|TRBD1|NA|TRBV5-6
CASFETGTGQETQYF
TGTGCCAGCTTCGAGACCGGGACAGGCCAAGAGACCCAGTACTTC
>TRBJ2-5|NA|NA|TRBV5-1
CASSRQGGQETQYF
TGCGCCAGCAGCCGTCAGGGGGGTCAAGAGACCCAGTACTTC
>TRBJ1-6|TRBD1|NA|TRBV4-1
CASSHTWQGDNSPLHF
TGCGCCAGCAGCCATACTTGGCAGGGGGATAATTCACCCCTCCACTTT
>TRBJ2-3|NA|NA|TRBV11-2
CASSPRGSDHTDTQYF
TGTGCCAGCAGCCCGAGGGGGAGCGATCACACAGATACGCAGTATTTT
>TRBJ1-4|NA|few|TRBV5-6
CASSLVGGSETNEKLFF
TGTGCCAGCAGCTTGGTGGGGGGTAGTGAAACTAATGAAAAACTGTTTTTT
>TRBJ1-1|TRBD1|once|TRBV5-1
CASSPGQGGGAEAFF
TGCGCCAGCAGCCCTGGACAGGGGGGGGGCGCTGAAGCTTTCTTT
>TRBJ2-3|TRBD1|few|TRBV7-6
CASSLAPDRGTDTQYF
TGTGCCAGCAGCTTAGCCCCGGACAGGGGGACAGATACGCAGTATTTT
>TRBJ2-2|NA|NA|TRBV10-3
CAIRFENTGELFF
TGTGCCATCAGGTTTGAAAACACCGGGGAGCTGTTTTTT
>TRBJ1-4|NA|NA|TRBV29-1
CSVGGLMNEKLFF
TGCAGCGTTGGAGGGCTTATGAACGAAAAACTGTTTTTT
>TRBJ1-2|NA|NA|TRBV5-4
CASSLVTDGYTF
TGTGCCAGCAGCTTGGTGACAGATGGCTACACCTTC
>TRBJ1-1|NA|NA|TRBV7-9
CASSLGGGTEAFF
TGTGCCAGCAGCTTAGGGGGTGGGACTGAAGCTTTCTTT
>TRBJ1-6|NA|NA|TRBV30
CAWNAGRGGYSPLHF
TGTGCCTGGAACGCGGGACGGGGAGGGTATTCACCCCTCCACTTT
>TRBJ2-1|NA|NA|TRBV27
CASGGGRYNEQFF
TGTGCCAGCGGGGGGGGGCGCTACAATGAGCAGTTCTTC
>TRBJ2-3|NA|few|TRBV4-1
CASSQGLGLTDRTDTQYF
TGCGCCAGCAGCCAAGGGCTGGGACTTACCGACCGCACAGATACGCAGTATTTT
>TRBJ2-5|NA|NA|TRBV15
CATSRDSAGSQETQYF
TGTGCCACCAGCAGAGATTCGGCGGGGTCCCAAGAGACCCAGTACTTC
>TRBJ1-5|TRBD1|NA|TRBV28
CASTLSPRTGGLFHQPQHF
TGTGCCAGCACCCTCTCCCCCCGGACAGGGGGCCTATTCCATCAGCCCCAGCATTTT
>TRBJ2-5|TRBD2|NA|TRBV5-4
CASSWMSGTSRKETQYF
TGTGCCAGCAGCTGGATGTCCGGGACTAGCAGAAAGGAGACCCAGTACTTC
>TRBJ1-1|TRBD1|few|TRBV7-9
CASSLATGGAGTEAFF
TGTGCCAGCAGCTTAGCCACAGGGGGCGCGGGCACTGAAGCTTTCTTT
>TRBJ2-7|NA|NA|TRBV28
CASSPNDSHYEQYF
TGTGCCAGCAGTCCTAACGACAGTCACTACGAGCAGTACTTC
>TRBJ2-5|NA|NA|TRBV7-2
CASSLRQGGQATQYF
TGTGCCAGCAGCTTAAGGCAGGGCGGGCAAGCGACCCAGTACTTC
>TRBJ2-5|NA|NA|TRBV7-3
CASSGSHNQETQYF
TGTGCCAGCAGCGGATCCCACAATCAAGAGACCCAGTACTTC
>TRBJ1-5|TRBD1|NA|TRBV4-3
CASSQHDRGSNQPQHF
TGCGCCAGCAGCCAACACGACAGGGGAAGCAATCAGCCCCAGCATTTT
>TRBJ1-5|NA|NA|TRBV4-2
CASSQDPQGSQPQHF
TGTGCCAGCAGCCAAGACCCGCAGGGAAGTCAGCCCCAGCATTTT
>TRBJ1-2|NA|NA|TRBV4-2
CASSQDQDISSGYTF
TGTGCCAGCAGCCAAGATCAGGACATATCGAGTGGCTACACCTTC
>TRBJ1-4|NA|many|TRBV6-1
CASSTGSGTNEKLFF
TGTGCCAGCAGTACAGGGTCGGGAACTAATGAAAAACTGTTTTTT
>TRBJ2-5|NA|NA|TRBV19
CASSPLIGVGETQYF
TGTGCCAGTAGCCCCCTCATTGGGGTTGGAGAGACCCAGTACTTC
>TRBJ1-2|TRBD1|NA|TRBV19
CASSGTDRDSYGYTF
TGTGCCAGTAGCGGAACTGACAGGGACTCATATGGCTACACCTTC
>TRBJ2-1|NA|once|TRBV29-1
CSAPKRDSLIGSNEQFF
TGCAGCGCTCCTAAACGGGACTCTCTTATCGGATCCAATGAGCAGTTCTTC
>TRBJ1-1|TRBD1|NA|TRBV7-8
CASSFTGVTEAFF
TGTGCCAGCAGCTTCACAGGGGTGACTGAAGCTTTCTTT
>TRBJ2-7|TRBD1|NA|TRBV6-5
CASRRPGQGSLVQYF
TGTGCCAGCAGGAGACCGGGACAGGGCTCCTTGGTGCAGTACTTC
>TRBJ2-5|TRBD1|NA|TRBV19
CASSGLPGQGQETQYF
TGTGCCAGTAGTGGACTTCCGGGACAGGGGCAAGAGACCCAGTACTTC
>TRBJ2-5|TRBD2|few|TRBV7-3
CASSKGTSGRETQYF
TGTGCCAGCAGCAAGGGGACTAGCGGGAGGGAGACCCAGTACTTC
>TRBJ1-4|NA|NA|TRBV28
CASREDIGEKLFF
TGTGCCAGCAGAGAGGACATCGGGGAAAAACTGTTTTTT
>TRBJ2-7|TRBD1|few|TRBV6-5
CASSSRTGNVYEQYF
TGTGCCAGCAGTTCCCGGACAGGGAATGTATACGAGCAGTACTTC
>TRBJ1-3|TRBD1|once|TRBV28
CATAGQGYGRSGNTIYF
TGTGCCACTGCGGGACAGGGGTATGGAAGGAGTGGAAACACCATATATTTT
>TRBJ1-4|NA|NA|TRBV6-5
CASSYPGGEKLFF
TGTGCCAGCAGTTACCCGGGAGGTGAAAAACTGTTTTTT
>TRBJ2-6|NA|NA|TRBV5-1
CASSSLGASSGANVLTF
TGCGCCAGCAGCTCTCTTGGGGCGAGCTCTGGGGCCAACGTCCTGACTTTC
>TRBJ1-5|NA|NA|TRBV27
CASSFGQGNQPQHF
TGTGCCAGCAGTTTTGGGCAGGGCAATCAGCCCCAGCATTTT
>TRBJ1-1|NA|few|TRBV4-3
CASSQDPPGANTEAFF
TGCGCCAGCAGCCAAGACCCTCCGGGGGCGAACACTGAAGCTTTCTTT
>TRBJ2-7|TRBD1|NA|TRBV18
CASSPPGTADYEQYF
TGTGCCAGCTCACCACCGGGGACAGCAGACTACGAGCAGTACTTC
>TRBJ1-2|TRBD1|NA|TRBV5-1
CASSGYRGSNYGYTF
TGCGCCAGCAGCGGCTACAGGGGCTCTAACTATGGCTACACCTTC
>TRBJ1-1|TRBD1|NA|TRBV4-2
CASSQGTGATTEAFF
TGTGCCAGCAGCCAAGGGACAGGGGCGACAACTGAAGCTTTCTTT